What follows are 9 T cell receptor beta chains derived from one specimen sequenced in a study of T cell changes during pregnancy in multiple sclerosis (dated by TCRdb to about 2019). The method behind the library was the immunoSEQ multiplex PCR assay. TCRdb's version of the immuneACCESS table is confined to in-frame rearrangements and falls short of the full clone set. An unresolved V gene accounts for under half of the shortfall where checked; the remainder is of unknown origin. This sample holds about 40,000 clones; about 91% were observed only once. The ten biggest clones cover 0.46% of the sample. The material sequenced was CD4+ T cells from peripheral blood mononuclear cells, taken in the third trimester of pregnancy. The receptors stem from a female donor in good health, enrolled as a control in a pregnancy study.

Of note for this clone: Other nucleotide sequences from this sample produce the same CDR3. CDR3 DNA sequence: TGTGCCAGCAGCTTAGCGGGAGCCTCCTACAATGAGCAGTTCTTC. Translated: CASSLAGASYNEQFF. J is TRBJ2-1 and V is TRBV5-8; TRBD2 aligns across 8 bases. In germline, CDR1 is SGHTS, CDR2 YDEGEE. This CDR3 spans 15 amino acids. The ends lost 2 bases at V and 0 bases at J; junction bases unmatched: 1.

The chain links TRBV6-1 to TRBJ1-1, with D possibly TRBD1 on 5 matching bases. V lost 2 bases, J lost 5 bases, and 12 bases lay in between. From germline, CDR1 is MNHNS and CDR2 SASEGT. This CDR3 spans 14 amino acids. CDR3: CASSERGSRTEAFF. The CDR3 DNA is TGTGCCAGCAGTGAAAGGGGCTCGAGGACTGAAGCTTTCTTT.

V gene TRBV5-4 combines with J gene TRBJ1-1, with a tentative D call TRBD1 (6 bases). The V gene's germline CDR1 is SGHNT and CDR2 YYREEE (reference sequence). V was trimmed by 0 bases and J by 1 base, leaving 13 bases between them. CDR3 length: 16 amino acids. The chain's CDR3 is CASSLGGGGPNTEAFF. As DNA, the CDR3 is TGTGCCAGCAGCTTGGGGGGAGGGGGACCGAACACTGAAGCTTTCTTT.

The chain employs TRBV5-1 and TRBJ1-6, with TRBD1 matching over 7 bases. Trimming took 1 base from V and 4 from J; bases not matched to a gene: 5. There are 16 residues in the CDR3. Germline V gene lookup returns CDR1 SGHRS and CDR2 YFSETQ. CDR3 sequence reads: CASSLSGTAYNSPLHF. CDR3 nucleotides: TGCGCCAGCAGCTTGTCCGGGACAGCTTATAATTCACCCCTCCACTTT.

For this clone: A read error may account for a junction end that differs from germline. The chain joins TRBV6-1 to TRBJ2-1; 8 bases map to TRBD1. CDR1 and CDR2 from the germline V gene are MNHNS and SASEGT. The CDR3 length is 16 residues. This CDR3 is CASREDRGRSYNEQFF. The CDR3 nucleotides are TGTGCCAGCAGAGAAGACAGGGGAAGGTCCTACAATGAGCAGTTCTTC.

The chain carries TRBV5-1 and TRBJ2-7; 7 nucleotides align to TRBD1. V dropped 2 bases and J dropped 0; count of bases not matched to a gene: 11. Germline assignment: CDR1 SGHRS and CDR2 YFSETQ. The CDR3 totals 17 residues. This CDR3 reads CASSFGVTGITSYEQYF. The CDR3 region has the DNA TGCGCCAGCAGCTTTGGGGTGACAGGGATAACCTCCTACGAGCAGTACTTC.

This clone was recorded once. The rearrangement uses TRBV23-1 and TRBJ1-5; 9 bases agree with TRBD1. TRBV23-1 is an ORF, with its function uncertain. CDR3 size: 18 residues. V lost 9 bases to trimming and J lost 1 base; unmatched junction nucleotides: 16. DNA for the CDR3: TGCGCCAGATTACTCCGGGTTACAGGGGGCTTCAGCAATCAGCCCCAGCATTTT. This codes for CARLLRVTGGFSNQPQHF.

This chain's CDR3 is CTSSLTGTSGDQETQYF. The CDR3, as DNA: TGCACCAGCAGCCTGACCGGGACTAGCGGAGACCAAGAGACCCAGTACTTC. The rearrangement joins TRBV1 to TRBJ2-5; the listed D gene, TRBD2, was not tested against the DNA. TRBV1 constitutes a pseudogene. This CDR3 comprises 17 residues.

The genes are TRBV7-3 and TRBJ2-1; tentative D call: TRBD2 (5 bases). V was pared by 1 base and J by 8 bases, with 15 bases between. This CDR3 comprises 15 residues. Germline CDR1 reads SGHTA; CDR2 reads FQGTGA. CDR3 nucleotides: TGTGCCAGCAGCTTAATCGCGACTATCGGGGATGAGCAGTTCTTC. This codes for CASSLIATIGDEQFF.